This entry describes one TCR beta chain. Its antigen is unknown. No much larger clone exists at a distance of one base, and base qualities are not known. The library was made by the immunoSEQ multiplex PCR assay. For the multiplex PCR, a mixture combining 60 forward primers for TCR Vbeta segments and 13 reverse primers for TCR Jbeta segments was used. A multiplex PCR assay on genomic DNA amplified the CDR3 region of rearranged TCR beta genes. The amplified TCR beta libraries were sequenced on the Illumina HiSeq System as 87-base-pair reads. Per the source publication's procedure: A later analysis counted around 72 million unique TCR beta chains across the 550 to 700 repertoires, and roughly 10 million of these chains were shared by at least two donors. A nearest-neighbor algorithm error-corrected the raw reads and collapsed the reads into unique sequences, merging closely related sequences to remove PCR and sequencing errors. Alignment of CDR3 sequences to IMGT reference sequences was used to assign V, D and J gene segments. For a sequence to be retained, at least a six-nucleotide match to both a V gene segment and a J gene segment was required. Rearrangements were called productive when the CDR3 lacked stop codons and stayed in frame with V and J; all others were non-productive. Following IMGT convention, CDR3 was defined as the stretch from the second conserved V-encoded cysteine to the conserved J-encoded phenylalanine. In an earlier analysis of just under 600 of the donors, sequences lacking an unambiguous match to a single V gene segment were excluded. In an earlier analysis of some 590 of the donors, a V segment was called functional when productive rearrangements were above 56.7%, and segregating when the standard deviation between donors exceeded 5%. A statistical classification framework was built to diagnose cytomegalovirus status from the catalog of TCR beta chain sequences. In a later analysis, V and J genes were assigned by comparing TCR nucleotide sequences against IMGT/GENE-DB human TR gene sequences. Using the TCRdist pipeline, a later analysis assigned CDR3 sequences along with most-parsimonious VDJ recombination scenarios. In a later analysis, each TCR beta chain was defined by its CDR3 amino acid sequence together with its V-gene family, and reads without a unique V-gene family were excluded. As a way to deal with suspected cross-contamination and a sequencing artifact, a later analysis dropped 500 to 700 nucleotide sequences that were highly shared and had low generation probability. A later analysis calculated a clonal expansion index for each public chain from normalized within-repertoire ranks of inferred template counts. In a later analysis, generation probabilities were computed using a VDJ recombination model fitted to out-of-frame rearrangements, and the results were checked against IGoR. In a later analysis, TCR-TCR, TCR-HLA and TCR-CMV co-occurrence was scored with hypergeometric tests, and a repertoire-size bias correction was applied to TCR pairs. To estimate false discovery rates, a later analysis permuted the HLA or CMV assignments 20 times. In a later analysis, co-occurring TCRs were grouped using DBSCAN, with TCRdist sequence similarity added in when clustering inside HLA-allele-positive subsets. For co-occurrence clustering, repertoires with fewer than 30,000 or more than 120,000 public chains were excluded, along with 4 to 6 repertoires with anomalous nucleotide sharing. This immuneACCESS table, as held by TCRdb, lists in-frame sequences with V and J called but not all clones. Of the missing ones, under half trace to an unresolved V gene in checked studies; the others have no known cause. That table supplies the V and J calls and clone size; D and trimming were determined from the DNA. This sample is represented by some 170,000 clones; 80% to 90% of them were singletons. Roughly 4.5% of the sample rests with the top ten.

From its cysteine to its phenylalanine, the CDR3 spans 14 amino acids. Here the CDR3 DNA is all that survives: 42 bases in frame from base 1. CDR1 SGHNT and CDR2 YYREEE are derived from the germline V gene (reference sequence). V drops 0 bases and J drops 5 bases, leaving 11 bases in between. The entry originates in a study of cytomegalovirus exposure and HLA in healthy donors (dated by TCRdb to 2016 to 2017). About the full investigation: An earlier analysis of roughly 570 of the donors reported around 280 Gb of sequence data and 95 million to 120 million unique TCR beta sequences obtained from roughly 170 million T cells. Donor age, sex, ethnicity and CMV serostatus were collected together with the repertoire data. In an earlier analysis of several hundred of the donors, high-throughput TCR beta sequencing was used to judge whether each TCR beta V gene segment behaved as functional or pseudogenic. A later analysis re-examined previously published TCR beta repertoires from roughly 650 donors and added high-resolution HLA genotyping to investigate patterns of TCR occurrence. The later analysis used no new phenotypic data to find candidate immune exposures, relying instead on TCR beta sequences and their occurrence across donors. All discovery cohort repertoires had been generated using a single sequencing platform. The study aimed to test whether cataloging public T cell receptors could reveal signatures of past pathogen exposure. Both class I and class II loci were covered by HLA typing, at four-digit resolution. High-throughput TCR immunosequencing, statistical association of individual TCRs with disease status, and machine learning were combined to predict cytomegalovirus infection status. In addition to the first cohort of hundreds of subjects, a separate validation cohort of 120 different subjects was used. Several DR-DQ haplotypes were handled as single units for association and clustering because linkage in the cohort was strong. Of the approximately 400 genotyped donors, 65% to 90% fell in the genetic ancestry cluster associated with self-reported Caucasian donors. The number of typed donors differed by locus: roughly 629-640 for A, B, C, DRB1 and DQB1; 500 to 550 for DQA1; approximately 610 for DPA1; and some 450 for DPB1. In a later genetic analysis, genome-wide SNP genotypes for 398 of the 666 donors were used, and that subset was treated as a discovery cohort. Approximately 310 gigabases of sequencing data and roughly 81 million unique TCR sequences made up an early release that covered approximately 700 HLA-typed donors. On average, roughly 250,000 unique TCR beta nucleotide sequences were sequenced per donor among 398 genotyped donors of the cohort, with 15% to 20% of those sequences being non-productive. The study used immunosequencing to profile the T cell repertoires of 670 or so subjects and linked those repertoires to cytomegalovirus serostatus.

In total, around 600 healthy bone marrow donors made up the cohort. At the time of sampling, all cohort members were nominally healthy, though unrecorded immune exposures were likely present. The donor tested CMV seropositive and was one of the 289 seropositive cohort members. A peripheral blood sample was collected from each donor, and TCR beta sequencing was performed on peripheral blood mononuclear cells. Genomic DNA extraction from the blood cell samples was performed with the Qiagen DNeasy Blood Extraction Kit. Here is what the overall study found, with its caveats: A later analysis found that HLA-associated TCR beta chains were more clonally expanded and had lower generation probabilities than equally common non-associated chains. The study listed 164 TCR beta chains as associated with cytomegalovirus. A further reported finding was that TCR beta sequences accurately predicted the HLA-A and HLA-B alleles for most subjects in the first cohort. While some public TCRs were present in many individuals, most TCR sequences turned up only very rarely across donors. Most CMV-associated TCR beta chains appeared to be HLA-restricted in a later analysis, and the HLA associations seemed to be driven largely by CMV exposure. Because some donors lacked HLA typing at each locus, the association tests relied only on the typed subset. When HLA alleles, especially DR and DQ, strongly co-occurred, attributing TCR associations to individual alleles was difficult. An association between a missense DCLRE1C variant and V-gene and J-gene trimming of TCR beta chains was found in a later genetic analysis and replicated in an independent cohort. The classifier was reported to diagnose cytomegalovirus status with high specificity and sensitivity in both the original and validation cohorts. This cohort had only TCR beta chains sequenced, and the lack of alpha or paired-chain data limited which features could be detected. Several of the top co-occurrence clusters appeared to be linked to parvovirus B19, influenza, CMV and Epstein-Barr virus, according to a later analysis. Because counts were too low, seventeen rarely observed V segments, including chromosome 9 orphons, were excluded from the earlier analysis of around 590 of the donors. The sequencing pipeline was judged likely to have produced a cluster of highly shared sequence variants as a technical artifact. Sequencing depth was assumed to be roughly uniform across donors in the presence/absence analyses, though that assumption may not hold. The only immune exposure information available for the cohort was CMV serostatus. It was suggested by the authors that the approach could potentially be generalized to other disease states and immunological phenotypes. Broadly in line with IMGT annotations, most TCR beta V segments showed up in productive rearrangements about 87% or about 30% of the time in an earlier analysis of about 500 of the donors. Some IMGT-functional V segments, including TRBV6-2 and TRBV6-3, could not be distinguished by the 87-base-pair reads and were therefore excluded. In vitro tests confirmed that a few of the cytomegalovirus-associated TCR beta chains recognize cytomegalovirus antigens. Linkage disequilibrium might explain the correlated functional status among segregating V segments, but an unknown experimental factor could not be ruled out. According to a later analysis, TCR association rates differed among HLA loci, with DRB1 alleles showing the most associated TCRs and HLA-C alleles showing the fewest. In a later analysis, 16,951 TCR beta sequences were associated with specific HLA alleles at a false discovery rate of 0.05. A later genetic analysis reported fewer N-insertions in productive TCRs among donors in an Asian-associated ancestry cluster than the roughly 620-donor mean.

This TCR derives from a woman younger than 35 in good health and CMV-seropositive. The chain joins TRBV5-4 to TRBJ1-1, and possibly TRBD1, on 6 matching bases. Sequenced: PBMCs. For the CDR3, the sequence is CASSLVVGQTEAFF. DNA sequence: TGTGCCAGCAGCTTGGTGGTTGGACAGACTGAAGCTTTCTTT. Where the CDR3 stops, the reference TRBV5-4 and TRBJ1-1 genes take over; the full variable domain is ETGVTQSPTHLIKTRGQQVTLRCSSQSGHNTVSWYQQALGQGPQFIFQYYREEENGRGNFPPRFSGLQFPNYSSELNVNALELDDSALYLCASSLVVGQTEAFFGQGTRLTVV.